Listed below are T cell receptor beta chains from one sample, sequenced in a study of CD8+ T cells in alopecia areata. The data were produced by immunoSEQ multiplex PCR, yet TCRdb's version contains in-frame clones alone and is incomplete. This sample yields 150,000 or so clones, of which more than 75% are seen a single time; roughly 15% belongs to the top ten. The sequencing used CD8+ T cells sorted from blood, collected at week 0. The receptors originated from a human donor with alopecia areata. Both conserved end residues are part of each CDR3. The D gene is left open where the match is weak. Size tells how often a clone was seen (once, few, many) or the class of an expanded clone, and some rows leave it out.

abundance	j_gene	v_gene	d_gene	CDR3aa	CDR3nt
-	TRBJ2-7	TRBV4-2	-	CASSQRHHGPYEQYF	TGTGCCAGCAGCCAACGACATCACGGTCCCTACGAGCAGTACTTC
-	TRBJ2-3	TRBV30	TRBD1	CAWSDTGQGGQDTQYF	TGTGCCTGGAGTGATACGGGACAGGGGGGGCAAGATACGCAGTATTTT
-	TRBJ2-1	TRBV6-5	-	CASSYLADQFF	TGTGCCAGCAGTTACCTGGCAGATCAGTTCTTC
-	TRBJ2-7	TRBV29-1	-	CSVEVGFDPYEQYF	TGCAGCGTTGAAGTCGGCTTCGACCCCTACGAGCAGTACTTC
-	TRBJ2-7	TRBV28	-	CASSLIESYEQYF	TGTGCCAGCAGTTTGATAGAATCCTACGAGCAGTACTTC
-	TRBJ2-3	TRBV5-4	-	CASSLWGSTDTQYF	TGTGCCAGCAGCTTGTGGGGGAGCACAGATACGCAGTATTTT
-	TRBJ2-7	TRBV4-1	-	CASSQERGVGYEQYF	TGCGCCAGCAGCCAAGAAAGGGGAGTTGGTTACGAGCAGTACTTC
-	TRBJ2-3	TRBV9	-	CASKDGRANTQYF	TGTGCCAGCAAGGACGGGCGTGCGAATACGCAGTATTTT
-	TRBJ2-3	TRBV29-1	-	CSVGDRGTDTQYF	TGCAGCGTTGGGGACCGAGGCACAGATACGCAGTATTTT
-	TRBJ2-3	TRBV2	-	CASSGTESSTDTQYF	TGTGCCAGCAGTGGGACAGAGTCTAGCACAGATACGCAGTATTTT
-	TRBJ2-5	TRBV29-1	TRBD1	CSVEELGTDQETQYF	TGCAGCGTTGAAGAACTCGGGACAGACCAAGAGACCCAGTACTTC
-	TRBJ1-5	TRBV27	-	CATGQRNQPQHF	TGTGCAACTGGGCAGAGGAATCAGCCCCAGCATTTT
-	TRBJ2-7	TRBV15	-	CATNNYGVVTYEQYF	TGTGCCACCAACAACTACGGGGTAGTCACCTACGAGCAGTACTTC
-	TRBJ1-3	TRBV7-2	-	CASSLWAGDTIYF	TGTGCCAGCAGCCTTTGGGCTGGGGACACCATATATTTT
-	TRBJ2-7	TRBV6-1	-	CASSGDSFPYEQYF	TGTGCCAGCAGTGGGGACTCTTTTCCCTACGAGCAGTACTTC
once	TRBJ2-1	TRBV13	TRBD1	CASSPTGEWKNEQFF	TGTGCCAGCAGCCCCACAGGGGAGTGGAAAAATGAGCAGTTCTTC
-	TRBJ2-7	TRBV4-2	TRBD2	CASSQEYGREISYEQYF	TGTGCCAGCAGCCAAGAGTATGGGCGGGAGATCTCCTACGAGCAGTACTTC
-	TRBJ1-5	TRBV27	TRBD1	CASSTTGSQPQHF	TGTGCCAGCAGCACGACAGGGAGTCAGCCCCAGCATTTT